One sample yielded the 12 T cell receptor beta chains listed below, sequenced in a study of Graves' ophthalmopathy and Graves' hyperthyroidism. Amplification targeted the TCR beta CDR3 regions, with RNA transcripts as the source material. First-round RT-PCR relied on HTBI primers, and a second-round multiplex PCR came next. TCRdb fed the multiplex PCR reads into MiXCR, producing one record per CDR3 protein. The repertoire has hundreds of thousands of distinct CDR3 sequences, 22% of them found once; the top ten carry approximately 7%. The sequenced sample was peripheral blood. Every receptor here comes from a woman aged 18-29 years with stable Graves' hyperthyroidism. Some clones in this sample may be carry-over from other donors' samples.

The rearrangement links TRBV12-3 or TRBV12-4 to TRBJ1-5, with D perhaps TRBD1 (6 bases). The CDR3 consists of 15 residues. V was shortened by 3 bases and J by 3 bases, with 12 bases between the two germline ends. CDR3 region: CASSFVAGVNQPQHF. For the CDR3, the DNA is TGTGCCAGCAGTTTCGTGGCAGGGGTCAATCAGCCCCAGCATTTT.

Worth noting for this clonotype: Given a much more abundant clone one base away, this may be a read error. Lacking the conserved final phenylalanine or tryptophan, this CDR3 likely reflects a read error. The rearrangement uses TRBV2 and TRBJ1-5, with 9 bases matching TRBD1. J gave up 7 bases and V 7 bases, and 11 bases lay outside the gene matches. The germline CDR1 and CDR2 sequences are SNHLY and FYNNEI. The CDR3 runs 15 residues. CDR3 DNA sequence: TGTGCCAGCATGCGGAGTGACAGGGGGTGGCAGCCCCAGCATTTG. Translation: CASMRSDRGWQPQHL.

The rearrangement uses TRBV13 and TRBJ1-5; possibly TRBD1 for D (5 bases). Germline V gene data show CDR1 as PRHDT and CDR2 as FYEKMQ (reference sequence). Trimming cost V 5 bases and J 10 bases, with 15 bases left between them. The CDR3 loop spans 13 amino acids. The CDR3 sequence: CASSPRGGGPQHF. The CDR3 DNA follows: TGTGCCAGCAGCCCCCGGGGGGGTGGACCCCAGCATTTT. The full variable domain, with the rest looked up from reference TRBV13 and TRBJ1-5, is AAGVIQSPRHLIKEKRETATLKCYPIPRHDTVYWYQQGPGQDPQFLISFYEKMQSDKGSIPDRFSAQQFSDYHSELNMSSLELGDSALYFCASSPRGGGPQHFGDGTRLSIL.

This clonotype was seen at least ten times. CDR3 protein: CASSYGGRAEQYF. Here the CDR3 DNA reads TGTGCCAGCAGTTACGGCGGGAGGGCCGAGCAGTACTTC. The chain is built from TRBV6-5 and TRBJ2-7; 9 nucleotides match TRBD2. This CDR3 has 13 amino acids. The V segment lost 2 bases and the J segment 6 bases; nucleotides outside the gene matches: 2. Germline loops: CDR1 MNHEY, CDR2 SVGAGI.

This clonotype was detected ten times or more. The chain employs TRBV6-1 and TRBJ2-5, with D perhaps TRBD2 (5 bases). V was trimmed by 6 bases and J by 3 bases, leaving 14 bases between them. CDR3 size: 14 residues. Germline assignment: CDR1 MNHNS and CDR2 SASEGT. CDR3 amino acids: CASSLRGIEETQYF. DNA of the CDR3: TGTGCCAGCAGCCTAAGAGGGATAGAAGAGACCCAGTACTTC.

This clonotype was observed many times. This chain joins TRBV20-1 and TRBJ2-4, with TRBD2 matching over 7 bases. The germline V gene encodes CDR1 DFQATT and CDR2 SNEGSKA (reference sequence). The trim removed 3 bases at V and 8 bases at J, leaving 7 bases unmatched. The CDR3 has 13 amino acids. DNA of the CDR3: TGCAGTGCTAGGGGAGGGTCAAGAGACATTCAGTACTTC. The encoded protein is CSARGGSRDIQYF.

Many counts were recorded for this clonotype. The J gene is TRBJ1-5, the V gene TRBV20-1; possibly TRBD1 for D (6 bases). The CDR3 sequence is 12 residues long. The V end was cut by 3 bases, the J end by 7 bases, with 10 bases between. Germline CDR1 DFQATT, CDR2 SNEGSKA (reference sequence). The CDR3 DNA reads as TGCAGTGCTAGTTCCGGGGGCCAGCCCCAGCATTTT. It is translated as CSASSGGQPQHF.

This clonotype was counted a few times. A clone one base away is much larger, so this may be a read error. This chain connects TRBV12-3 or TRBV12-4 to TRBJ1-5; 7 bases line up with TRBD1. The CDR3 consists of 15 residues. The V gene end was trimmed by 6 bases and the J gene end by 0 bases; junction bases not matched to a gene: 5. CDR3 DNA sequence: TGTGCCAGCAGCCCGGGACAGACTAGCAATCAGCCCCAGCATTTT. It is translated as CASSPGQTSNQPQHF.

This clonotype has ten or more counts. The chain couples TRBV28 to TRBJ1-2, with 9 bases lining up with TRBD1. This CDR3 region has 16 residues. J gave up 4 bases and V 1 base, and 7 bases lay outside the gene matches. The germline CDR1 and CDR2 sequences are MDHEN and SYDVKM. The CDR3 spells CASSLSGDRVGYGYTF. The CDR3 region has the DNA TGTGCCAGCAGTTTATCGGGGGACAGGGTCGGCTATGGCTACACCTTC.

This clonotype occurred many times. This chain joins TRBV7-9 and TRBJ2-7; D gene uncertain. Per germline, CDR1 SEHNR and CDR2 FQNEAQ (reference sequence). The CDR3 runs to 12 residues. Trimming removed 5 bases at V and 5 bases at J, with 10 bases between. The CDR3 here is CASSPITDEQYF. CDR3 coding DNA: TGTGCCAGCAGCCCTATCACGGACGAGCAGTACTTC.

This clonotype was observed a handful of times. The chain is built from TRBV7-8 and TRBJ1-1, with 9 bases lining up with TRBD1. The CDR3 contains 16 residues. Germline V gives CDR1 SGHVS, CDR2 FQNEAQ. V lost 0 bases and J lost 3; bases outside the gene matches: 5. The CDR3 reads CASSLADRGSYTEAFF. CDR3 DNA sequence: TGTGCCAGCAGCTTAGCGGACAGGGGAAGTTACACTGAAGCTTTCTTT.

In its sample, this clonotype was seen many times. In DNA, the CDR3 is TGTGCCAGTAGTCCGGGACATGCAACCGGGGAGCTGTTTTTT. Translating gives CASSPGHATGELFF. The chain employs TRBV19 and TRBJ2-2; weak D call: TRBD1 (6 bases). CDR3 length: 14 residues. From germline, CDR1 is LNHDA and CDR2 SQIVND (reference sequence). The V gene lost 5 bases and the J gene lost 5 bases, with 12 bases spanning the gap.